The 2 T cell receptor beta chains presented below share a single source sample, sequenced in a study of cytomegalovirus exposure and HLA in healthy donors (dated by TCRdb to about 2017). The library was built by means of the immunoSEQ multiplex PCR assay. For the multiplex PCR, a mixture combining 60 forward primers for TCR Vbeta segments and 13 reverse primers for TCR Jbeta segments was used. TCRdb limited this immuneACCESS table to in-frame rearrangements with V and J called. A share of clones is missing; checked studies link under half to unresolved V genes, and the rest is unexplained. The sample has about 190,000 clones on record, roughly 80% of them singletons. The ten largest clones add up to 0.2% to 0.3% of the sample. The sequencing input was PBMCs. Source of these receptors: a boy between 10 and 17 years old in good health and CMV-seronegative.

This clone occurred once. V is TRBV11-1 and J is TRBJ2-7, with D maybe TRBD2 (5 bases). This CDR3 comprises 12 residues. Germline lookup yields CDR1 SGHAT and CDR2 FQDESV (reference sequence). The V end was cut by 3 bases, the J end by 5 bases, with 8 bases between. The CDR3 bases are TGTGCCAGCAGCTTTCTCGGGGACGAGCAGTACTTC. Its translation is CASSFLGDEQYF.

This clone appeared a single time. The genes are TRBV6-4 and TRBJ2-5, with 8 bases matching TRBD2. The CDR3 totals 14 residues. From germline, CDR1 is MRHNA and CDR2 SNTAGT. The V gene end was trimmed by 5 bases and the J gene end by 3 bases; junction bases not matched to a gene: 5. The CDR3 region is CASSSRAGEETQYF. CDR3 DNA: TGTGCCAGCAGTTCCCGAGCGGGAGAAGAGACCCAGTACTTC.